The 3 T cell receptor beta chains below come from one sample, sequenced in a study of T cells after posttransplantation cyclophosphamide. The assay was immunoSEQ multiplex PCR, and TCRdb's table has in-frame clones only and misses some. This repertoire holds 14,000 or so clones, and none appear only once. A marrow graft followed busulfan-fludarabine conditioning, with cyclophosphamide on days +3 and +4. The sample in question was PBMCs, obtained 950 to 1,200 days after allogeneic stem cell transplant with posttransplant cyclophosphamide. These receptors were obtained from a female patient aged 40-50 years who received an allogeneic stem cell transplant from a related donor, was CMV-positive, and had no GVHD. Some T cells may arise from the graft donor.

This clone was seen only a few times. The rearrangement links TRBV6-5 to TRBJ2-7; 9 bases agree with TRBD1. Per the germline V gene, CDR1 is MNHEY and CDR2 is SVGAGI. The CDR3 spans 13 residues. J gave up 7 bases and V 5 bases, and 6 bases lay outside the gene matches. The CDR3 DNA is TGTGCCAGCAGTAGGACAGGGGCCGGGGAGCAGTACTTC. It encodes CASSRTGAGEQYF.

This clone was seen ten or more times. The rearrangement uses TRBV28 and TRBJ1-6; no definite D call. This CDR3 region has 13 residues. V was clipped by 11 bases and J by 3 bases, with 11 bases between them. Germline CDR1 reads MDHEN; CDR2 reads SYDVKM. DNA of the CDR3: TGTGCCCTCGGGGAAAACTATAATTCACCCCTCCACTTT. It encodes CALGENYNSPLHF.

Ten or more counts support this clone. This rearrangement joins TRBV10-3 to TRBJ1-2; possibly TRBD1 for D (6 bases). The germline CDR1 and CDR2 sequences are ENHRY and SYGVKD. The CDR3 totals 16 residues. V gave up 2 bases and J gave up 2 bases, with 15 bases separating them. The CDR3 here is CAISETQRGANYGYTF. In nucleotides, the CDR3 is TGTGCCATCAGTGAGACCCAACGGGGGGCGAACTATGGCTACACCTTC.